The 18 T cell receptor beta chains presented below share a single source sample, sequenced in a study of CD8+ T cells in alopecia areata. Following extraction, RNA underwent reverse transcription to cDNA, which served as the sequencing template. Using immunoSEQ multiplex PCR, the repertoire was profiled, and TCRdb retains in-frame clones only, with some absent. The sample gives 210,000 or so clones, approximately 72% of which show up once; over 1% is in the top ten. Treatment given: oral pan-JAK inhibitor, 5-10 mg twice daily. Sequenced material: CD4+ T cells sorted from blood, taken at week 44, from a patient treated with tofacitinib. These receptors were taken from a human donor with alopecia areata.

This clone came up a few times. The chain employs TRBV9 and TRBJ1-2; D is possibly TRBD1 (5 bases). Germline V lookup: CDR1 SGDLS, CDR2 YYNGEE. Between the trimmed V and J ends, which lost 5 bases and 13 bases, there was a span of 24 bases. This CDR3 region has 14 residues. CDR3 protein: CASSDGAVVAQITF. The DNA of the CDR3 is TGTGCCAGCAGTGATGGGGCGGTTGTGGCTCAAATCACCTTC.

This chain joins TRBV7-2 and TRBJ1-2; maybe TRBD1 (6 bases). The germline V gene has CDR1 SGHTA and CDR2 FQGNSA. The CDR3 length is 19 residues. Trimming took off 2 bases at V and 7 bases at J, with 29 bases between the two ends. The CDR3 coding sequence is TGTGCCAGCAGCTTATGGGTATCCCCCGGGACACCTCCAAAGGGTGGCTACACCTTC. It yields the protein CASSLWVSPGTPPKGGYTF.

The rearrangement links TRBV5-6 to TRBJ1-6; possible D gene TRBD1, 5 bases. Germline V CDR1 and CDR2: SGHDT, YYEEEE. The CDR3 sequence is 15 residues long. Trimming left V 0 bases short and J 10 bases short, with 14 bases between. Here the CDR3 reads CASSLGAGDGSPLHF. In DNA form, the CDR3 reads TGTGCCAGCAGCTTGGGCGCGGGGGATGGATCACCCCTCCACTTT. The whole variable domain, remainder taken from reference TRBV5-6 and TRBJ1-6, is DAGVTQSPTHLIKTRGQQVTLRCSPKSGHDTVSWYQQALGQGPQFIFQYYEEEERQRGNFPDRFSGHQFPNYSSELNVNALLLGDSALYLCASSLGAGDGSPLHFGNGTRLTVT.

This clone was seen more than once but under ten times. V is TRBV14 and J is TRBJ2-1; maybe TRBD1 (7 bases). CDR1 is SGHDN and CDR2 is FVKESK in the germline V gene. The CDR3 sequence is 14 residues long. The V and J ends lost 5 bases and 4 bases respectively, with 12 bases between them. CDR3 sequence: CASSAGQIYNEQFF. For the CDR3, the DNA is TGTGCCAGCAGCGCGGGACAGATTTACAATGAGCAGTTCTTC.

CDR3 sequence reads: CASSQERGLGYNEQFF. CDR3 coding DNA: TGCGCCAGCAGCCAAGAGCGGGGACTAGGGTACAATGAGCAGTTCTTC. The chain combines TRBV4-3 with TRBJ2-1, with 8 bases identical to TRBD2. This CDR3 is 16 amino acids long. Germline assignment: CDR1 LGHNA and CDR2 YSLEER. Trimming removed 0 bases from V and 4 bases from J; junction bases left unmatched: 5.

This sequence joins TRBV2 and TRBJ1-6; D call uncertain. CDR1 and CDR2 from the germline V gene are SNHLY and FYNNEI. The CDR3 is 12 amino acids. Deletions cut 1 base from V and 10 bases from J, with 5 bases between. The chain's CDR3 is CASSEDSSPLHF. The CDR3 region has the DNA TGTGCCAGCAGTGAAGATTCCTCACCCCTCCACTTT.

This chain uses TRBV2 with TRBJ2-7; D call uncertain. In germline, CDR1 is SNHLY, CDR2 FYNNEI. The CDR3 extends over 11 amino acids. Deletions cut 2 bases from V and 7 bases from J, with 6 bases between. The CDR3 region is CASSESMEQYF. The CDR3 DNA is TGTGCCAGCAGTGAAAGTATGGAGCAGTACTTC.

The V gene is TRBV9, the J gene TRBJ2-2, with D hard to call. CDR1 SGDLS and CDR2 YYNGEE come from the germline V gene. The germline V and J ends were trimmed by 4 bases and 5 bases, with 12 bases remaining between them. CDR3 size: 14 residues. The CDR3 nucleotides are TGTGCCAGCAGCCTGGGGTCCATAACCGGGGAGCTGTTTTTT. It translates to CASSLGSITGELFF.

The genes are TRBV14 and TRBJ1-1; D perhaps matches TRBD1 (5 bases). In germline, CDR1 is SGHDN, CDR2 FVKESK. This CDR3 contains 15 residues. Trimming cost V 0 bases and J 5 bases, with 13 bases left between them. This chain's CDR3 is CASSQDPGERTEAFF. The CDR3, as DNA: TGTGCCAGCAGCCAAGACCCGGGGGAAAGAACTGAAGCTTTCTTT.

On this clone itself: Additional DNA sequences in this sample encode the identical CDR3. V and J are TRBV6-6 and TRBJ2-3; D uncertain. Trimming removed 7 bases at V and 2 bases at J, with 7 bases between. The length of the CDR3 is 12 residues. Germline loops: CDR1 MNHNY, CDR2 SVGAGI (reference sequence). CDR3 amino acids: CASTRFTDTQYF. The CDR3 DNA sequence: TGTGCCAGCACGCGGTTCACAGATACGCAGTATTTT.

The chain has TRBV7-2 and TRBJ2-5, with unresolved D. The CDR3 is made up of 15 amino acids. V lost 3 bases, J lost 2 bases, and 13 bases lay in between. Germline-derived CDR1 and CDR2 are SGHTA and FQGNSA. The CDR3, as DNA: TGTGCCAGCAGCTTTTCCCTCGACTCGCAAGAGACCCAGTACTTC. As protein: CASSFSLDSQETQYF.

Comments on this clone: Other DNA sequences in the sample encode the same CDR3. V and J are TRBV30 and TRBJ1-1; D gene uncertain. The CDR3 has 13 amino acids. Per the germline V gene, CDR1 is GTSNPN and CDR2 is SVGIG (reference sequence). The V and J ends lost 0 bases and 5 bases respectively, with 10 bases between them. The chain's CDR3 is CAWSVGARTEAFF. The CDR3 DNA reads as TGTGCCTGGAGTGTAGGCGCTCGTACTGAAGCTTTCTTT.

The rearrangement uses TRBV7-6 and TRBJ1-2; TRBD1 matches at 11 bases. In germline, CDR1 is SGHVS, CDR2 FNYEAQ. This CDR3 spans 13 amino acids. The trim removed 5 bases at V and 8 bases at J, leaving 4 bases unmatched. As DNA, the CDR3 is TGTGCCAGCAGCCTCGGACAGGGGGCGGGCTACACCTTC. It encodes CASSLGQGAGYTF.

The chain is built from TRBV11-2 and TRBJ2-4, with 7 bases aligning to TRBD1. Germline lookup yields CDR1 SGHAT and CDR2 FQNNGV. The junction had 8 bases not matched to a gene; V was cut back by 9 bases and J by 0 bases. The CDR3 length is 15 residues. The CDR3 spells CASTPGTVAKNIQYF. The CDR3 DNA follows: TGTGCCAGTACCCCGGGGACAGTAGCCAAAAACATTCAGTACTTC.

The chain employs TRBV29-1 and TRBJ2-5, with D unclear. V shed 4 bases and J shed 0 bases, with 6 bases lying between them. The CDR3 contains 12 residues. Per germline, CDR1 SQVTM and CDR2 ANQGSEA. The CDR3 DNA is TGCAGCGTTGTAAGATACCAAGAGACCCAGTACTTC. Protein sequence: CSVVRYQETQYF.

The gene calls are TRBV5-1 and TRBJ1-1; D may be TRBD1 (5 bases). This CDR3 spans 13 amino acids. Per the germline V gene, CDR1 is SGHRS and CDR2 is YFSETQ. V lost 0 bases and J lost 10, with 13 bases in between. CDR3 in amino acids: CASSLGQIGGAFF. CDR3 DNA sequence: TGCGCCAGCAGCTTGGGACAGATCGGTGGAGCTTTCTTT.

The chain couples TRBV7-2 to TRBJ1-1; no firm D call. CDR3 size: 12 residues. V lost 4 bases, J lost 8 bases, and 11 bases lay in between. Germline CDR1 reads SGHTA; CDR2 reads FQGNSA. CDR3: CASSSGRHEAFF. The CDR3 DNA follows: TGTGCCAGCAGCTCCGGACGGCACGAAGCTTTCTTT.

The chain links TRBV4-3 to TRBJ1-4, with 7 bases matching TRBD1. Germline V gives CDR1 LGHNA, CDR2 YSLEER. The CDR3 is 15 amino acids. Trimming removed 6 bases from V and 7 bases from J; junction bases left unmatched: 11. The CDR3 region has the DNA TGCGCCAGCAGTCAAAGACAGGGCTTGGCTGAAAAACTGTTTTTT. It translates to CASSQRQGLAEKLFF.